This T cell receptor (beta chain) was sequenced during a study of blood T cell repertoires in COVID-19. About the research overall: Sites in the United States, Italy and Spain provided acute and convalescent COVID-19 samples.

The assay was immunoSEQ multiplex PCR, and TCRdb's table has in-frame clones only and misses some. The sample records around 310,000 clones, approximately 90% being singletons. There are 14 residues in the CDR3. Germline CDR1 LGHDT, CDR2 YNNKEL (reference sequence). J gave up 4 bases and V 11 bases, and 11 bases lay outside the gene matches. Cohorts were assigned according to the clinical history that participants reported. The TCR sequence derives from a middle-aged woman who had recovered from COVID-19. What was sequenced was PBMCs or T cells enriched from blood (not recorded which). The chain combines TRBV3-1 (or the pseudogene TRBV3-2) with TRBJ2-7; 10 bases agree with TRBD1. This chain's CDR3 is CARSKDRGGYEQYF. For the CDR3, the DNA is TGTGCCCGATCCAAGGACAGGGGGGGTTACGAGCAGTACTTC.